These 7 T cell receptor beta chains were sequenced from one sample in a study of blood T cells in healthy people across ages. Next came a second PCR, run for roughly 7 to 12 cycles, which used a sample-barcoded 5' primer along with a J-beta primer mix. TCRdb re-derived calls from the 5' RACE reads in MiXCR, one entry per CDR3 protein. This sample carries approximately 850,000 distinct CDR3 sequences, roughly 44% of them seen once, and the ten largest clones take nearly 20%. Source material: blood. Source of these receptors: a man aged 60 to 75 in good health.

This clonotype was recorded a few times. The chain links TRBV7-9 to TRBJ1-2; 10 bases are a match to TRBD1. The J segment lost 8 bases and the V segment lost 0 bases, leaving 3 bases of the junction unmatched. Germline CDR1 is SEHNR and CDR2 is FQNEAQ (reference sequence). The CDR3 length is 14 residues. The CDR3 sequence: CASSLAGTGDGYTF. CDR3 coding DNA: TGTGCCAGCAGCTTAGCCGGGACAGGGGACGGCTACACCTTC.

The chain carries TRBV4-1 and TRBJ2-5, with D perhaps TRBD1 or TRBD2 (6 bases each). The CDR3 is made up of 15 amino acids. Germline CDR1 reads MGHRA; CDR2 reads YSYEKL. V was shortened by 0 bases and J by 1 base, with 9 bases between the two germline ends. The CDR3 bases are TGCGCCAGCAGCCAAGAAGGAGGGGGCCAAGAGACCCAGTACTTC. It is translated as CASSQEGGGQETQYF.

The rearrangement links TRBV29-1 to TRBJ2-5; 10 bases match TRBD1. The end of the DNA aligns better with TRBJ2-7, so the J call may be wrong. The CDR3 has 12 amino acids. CDR1 SQVTM and CDR2 ANQGSEA come from the germline V gene. The CDR3 region is CSVRTGGYEQYF. CDR3 coding DNA: TGCAGCGTTAGGACAGGGGGCTACGAGCAGTACTTC.

This clonotype came up many times. The chain carries TRBV4-1 and TRBJ2-5; D ambiguous. The CDR3 is 13 residues long. The ends were cut back, 5 bases at V and 1 base at J, with 8 bases in the middle. Looked up from germline, CDR1 is MGHRA and CDR2 is YSYEKL. DNA for the CDR3: TGCGCCAGCAGCTGGGTAGCCCAAGAGACCCAGTACTTC. Its translation: CASSWVAQETQYF.

This clonotype was picked up many times. The genes are TRBV20-1 and TRBJ2-5, with no clear D. The CDR3 spans 10 residues. CDR1 is DFQATT and CDR2 is SNEGSKA in the germline V gene (reference sequence). V lost 1 base, J lost 11 bases, and 8 bases lay in between. The CDR3 here is CSARVGRQYF. The CDR3 DNA is TGCAGTGCTAGAGTGGGTAGGCAGTACTTC.

There are a few counts of this clonotype. In DNA, the CDR3 is TGTGCCAGCAGCCAAGATCGGAGGAGAGAGCAGTACTTC. Residues: CASSQDRRREQYF. The genes are TRBV3-1 and TRBJ2-7; possibly TRBD2 for D (5 bases). The CDR3 sequence is 13 residues long. The germline V and J ends were trimmed by 0 bases and 7 bases, with 10 bases remaining between them. The germline CDR1 and CDR2 sequences are LGHDT and YNNKEL (reference sequence).

The chain recombines TRBV20-1 with TRBJ2-7; D is undetermined. V was clipped by 2 bases and J by 0 bases, with 5 bases between them. In germline, CDR1 is DFQATT, CDR2 SNEGSKA (reference sequence). This CDR3 has 12 residues. CDR3 nucleotide sequence: TGCAGTGCTAGATTCGTCTCCTACGAGCAGTACTTC. Translated, it gives CSARFVSYEQYF.